This TCR beta chain was recorded in a study of OX40 agonist ivuxolimab in advanced cancers. V lost 0 bases to trimming and J lost 7 bases; unmatched junction nucleotides: 5. The CDR3 spans 16 residues. Germline CDR1 is KGHSH and CDR2 is LQKENI. Whole-study results and caveats: Partial responders at 0.1-3.0 mg/kg had among the lowest clonal expansion.

Clones were sequenced by immunoSEQ multiplex PCR, and TCRdb holds only the in-frame ones, with some missing. Seen here are 45,000 to 65,000 clones, roughly 86% observed once, and the top ten hold under 8%. With respect to this clone: Its antigen is as yet unknown.

The chain has TRBV18 and TRBJ2-1, with TRBD2 matching 11 bases. This specimen was CD4+ or CD8+ T cells sorted from blood, taken in a trial of the OX40 agonist ivuxolimab. The clonotype was recovered from an adult with an advanced solid tumor such as melanoma, head and neck, liver or kidney cancer. Here the CDR3 reads CASSPPVAGGRNEQFF. The DNA of the CDR3 is TGTGCCAGCTCACCACCGGTAGCGGGAGGGCGTAATGAGCAGTTCTTC.